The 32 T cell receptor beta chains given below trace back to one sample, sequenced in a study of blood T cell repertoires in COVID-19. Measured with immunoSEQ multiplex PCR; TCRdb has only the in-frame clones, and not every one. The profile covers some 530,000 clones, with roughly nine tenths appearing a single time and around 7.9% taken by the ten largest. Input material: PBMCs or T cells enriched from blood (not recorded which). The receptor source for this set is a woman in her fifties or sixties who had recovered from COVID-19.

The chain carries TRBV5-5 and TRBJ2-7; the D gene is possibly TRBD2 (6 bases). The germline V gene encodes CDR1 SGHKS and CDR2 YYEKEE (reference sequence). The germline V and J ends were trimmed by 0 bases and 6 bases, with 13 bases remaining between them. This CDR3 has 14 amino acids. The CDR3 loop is CASSLGGGAREQYV. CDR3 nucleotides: TGTGCCAGCAGCTTGGGTGGAGGGGCTCGCGAGCAGTACGTC.

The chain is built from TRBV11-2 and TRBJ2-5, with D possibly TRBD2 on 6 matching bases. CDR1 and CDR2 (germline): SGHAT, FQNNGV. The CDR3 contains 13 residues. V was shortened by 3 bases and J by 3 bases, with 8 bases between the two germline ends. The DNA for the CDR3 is TGTGCCAGCAGCTTGAGGAGGGAAGAGACCCAGTACTTC. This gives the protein CASSLRREETQYF. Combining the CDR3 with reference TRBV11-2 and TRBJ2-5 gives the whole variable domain EAGVAQSPRYKIIEKRQSVAFWCNPISGHATLYWYQQILGQGPKLLIQFQNNGVVDDSQLPKDRFSAERLKGVDSTLKIQPAKLEDSAVYLCASSLRREETQYFGPGTRLLVL.

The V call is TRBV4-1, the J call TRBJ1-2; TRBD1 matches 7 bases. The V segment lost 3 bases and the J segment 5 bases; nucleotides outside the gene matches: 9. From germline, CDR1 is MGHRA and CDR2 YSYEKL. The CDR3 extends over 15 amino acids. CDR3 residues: CASSQETGVWYGYTF. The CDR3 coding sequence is TGCGCCAGCAGCCAGGAAACAGGGGTATGGTATGGCTACACCTTC.

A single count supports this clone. Here the CDR3 DNA reads TGTGCCAGAAGGGGTTCCTTAACCCCTGAAGCTTTCTTT. This translates into CARRGSLTPEAFF. The rearrangement links TRBV2 to TRBJ1-1; TRBD1 might be the D (5 bases). The germline V gene encodes CDR1 SNHLY and CDR2 FYNNEI. The length of the CDR3 is 13 residues. V gave up 9 bases and J gave up 6 bases, with 17 bases separating them.

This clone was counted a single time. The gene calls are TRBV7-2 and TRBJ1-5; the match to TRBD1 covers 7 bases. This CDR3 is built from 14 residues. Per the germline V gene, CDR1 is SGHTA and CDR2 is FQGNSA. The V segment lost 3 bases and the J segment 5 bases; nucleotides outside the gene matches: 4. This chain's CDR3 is CASSFGQVHQPQHF. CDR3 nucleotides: TGTGCCAGCAGCTTTGGACAGGTTCATCAGCCCCAGCATTTT.

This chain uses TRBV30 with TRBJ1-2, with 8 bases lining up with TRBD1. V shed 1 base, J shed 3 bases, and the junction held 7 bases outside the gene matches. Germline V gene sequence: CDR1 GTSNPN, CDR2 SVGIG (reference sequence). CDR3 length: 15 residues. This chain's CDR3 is CAWSAPGGTDYGYTF. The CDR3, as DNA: TGTGCCTGGAGTGCCCCAGGGGGCACGGACTATGGCTACACCTTC.

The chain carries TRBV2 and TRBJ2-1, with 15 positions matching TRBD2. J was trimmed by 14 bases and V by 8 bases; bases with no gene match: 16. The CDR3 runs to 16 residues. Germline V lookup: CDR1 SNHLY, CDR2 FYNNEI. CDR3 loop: CASHQAKRTSGGAKFF. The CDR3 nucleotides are TGTGCCAGCCACCAAGCAAAGAGGACTAGCGGGGGGGCAAAGTTCTTC.

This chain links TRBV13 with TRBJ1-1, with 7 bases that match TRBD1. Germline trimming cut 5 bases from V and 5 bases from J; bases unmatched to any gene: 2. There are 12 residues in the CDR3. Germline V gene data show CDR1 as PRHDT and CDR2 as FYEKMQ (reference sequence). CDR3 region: CASSAGGTEAFF. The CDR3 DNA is TGTGCCAGCAGCGCAGGGGGAACTGAAGCTTTCTTT. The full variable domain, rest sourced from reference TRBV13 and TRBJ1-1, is AAGVIQSPRHLIKEKRETATLKCYPIPRHDTVYWYQQGPGQDPQFLISFYEKMQSDKGSIPDRFSAQQFSDYHSELNMSSLELGDSALYFCASSAGGTEAFFGQGTRLTVV.

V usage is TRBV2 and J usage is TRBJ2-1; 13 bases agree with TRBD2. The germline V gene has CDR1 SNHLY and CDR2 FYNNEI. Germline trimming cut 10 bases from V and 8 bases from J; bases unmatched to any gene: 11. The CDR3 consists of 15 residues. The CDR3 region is CATRLAGGLLYEQFF. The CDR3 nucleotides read TGTGCCACTAGACTAGCGGGGGGCCTATTGTATGAGCAGTTCTTC.

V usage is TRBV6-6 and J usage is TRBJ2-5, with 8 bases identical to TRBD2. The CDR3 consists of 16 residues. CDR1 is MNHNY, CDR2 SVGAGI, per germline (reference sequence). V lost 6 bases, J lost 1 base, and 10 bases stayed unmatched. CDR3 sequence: CASSPRGGGTQETQYF. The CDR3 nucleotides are TGTGCCAGCAGCCCTAGGGGCGGGGGGACCCAAGAGACCCAGTACTTC.

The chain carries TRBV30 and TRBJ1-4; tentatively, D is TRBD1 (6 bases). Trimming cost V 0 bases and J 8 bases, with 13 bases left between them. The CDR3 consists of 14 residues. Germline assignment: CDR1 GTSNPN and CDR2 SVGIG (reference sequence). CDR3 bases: TGTGCCTGGAGTGTAGGGGGGGTTGGCGAAAAACTGTTTTTT. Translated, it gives CAWSVGGVGEKLFF.

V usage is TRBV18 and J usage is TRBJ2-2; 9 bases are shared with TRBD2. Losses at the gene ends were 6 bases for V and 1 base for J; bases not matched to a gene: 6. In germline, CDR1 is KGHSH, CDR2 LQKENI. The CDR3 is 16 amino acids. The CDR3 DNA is TGTGCCAGCTCCTTCCTAGCGGGGCTGAACACCGGGGAGCTGTTTTTT. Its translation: CASSFLAGLNTGELFF.

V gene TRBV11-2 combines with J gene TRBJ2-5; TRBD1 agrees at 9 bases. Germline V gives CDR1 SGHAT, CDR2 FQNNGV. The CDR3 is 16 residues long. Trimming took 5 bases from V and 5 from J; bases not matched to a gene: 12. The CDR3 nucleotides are TGTGCCAGCAGCCCGAGTCCCGGGACAGGGTTCGAGACCCAGTACTTC. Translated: CASSPSPGTGFETQYF.

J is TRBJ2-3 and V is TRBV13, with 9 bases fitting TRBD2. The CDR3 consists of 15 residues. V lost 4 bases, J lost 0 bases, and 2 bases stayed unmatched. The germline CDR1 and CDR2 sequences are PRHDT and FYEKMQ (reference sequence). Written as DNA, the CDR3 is TGTGCCAGCAGCTCGGGACTAGCCAGCACAGATACGCAGTATTTT. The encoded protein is CASSSGLASTDTQYF.

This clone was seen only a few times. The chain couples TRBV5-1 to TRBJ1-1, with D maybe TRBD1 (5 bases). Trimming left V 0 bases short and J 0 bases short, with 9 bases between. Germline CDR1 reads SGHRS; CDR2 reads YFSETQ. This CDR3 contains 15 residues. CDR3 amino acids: CASSLAQGLNTEAFF. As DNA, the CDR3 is TGCGCCAGCAGCTTGGCTCAGGGCCTGAACACTGAAGCTTTCTTT.

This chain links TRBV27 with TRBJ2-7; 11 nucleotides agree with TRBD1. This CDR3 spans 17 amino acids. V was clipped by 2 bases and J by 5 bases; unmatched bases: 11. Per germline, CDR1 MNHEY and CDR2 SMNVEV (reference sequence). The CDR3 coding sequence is TGTGCCAGCAGTTTAAACCCCCCGGACAGGGGGCGAAACGAGCAGTACTTC. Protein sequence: CASSLNPPDRGRNEQYF.

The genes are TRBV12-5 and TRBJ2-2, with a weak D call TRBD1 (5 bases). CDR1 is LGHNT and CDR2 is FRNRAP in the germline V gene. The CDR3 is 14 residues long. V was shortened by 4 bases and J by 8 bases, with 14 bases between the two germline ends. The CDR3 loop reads CASGSFRQGGELFF. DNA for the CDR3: TGTGCTAGTGGTTCCTTTCGTCAGGGAGGGGAGCTGTTTTTT.

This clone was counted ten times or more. The CDR3 DNA follows: TGTGCCAGCAGCCGGACAGGGGGCCTCGAGCAGTACTTC. Its translation is CASSRTGGLEQYF. V and J are TRBV6-6 and TRBJ2-7, with 11 bases matching TRBD1. The CDR3 runs to 13 residues. Germline assignment: CDR1 MNHNY and CDR2 SVGAGI (reference sequence). The junction had 4 bases not matched to a gene; V was cut back by 6 bases and J by 6 bases.

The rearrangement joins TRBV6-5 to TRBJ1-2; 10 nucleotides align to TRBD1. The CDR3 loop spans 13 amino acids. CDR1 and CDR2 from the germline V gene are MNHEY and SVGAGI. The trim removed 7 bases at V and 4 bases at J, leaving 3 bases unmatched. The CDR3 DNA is TGTGCCAGCACCAGACAGGGGGCCTATGGCTACACCTTC. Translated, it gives CASTRQGAYGYTF.

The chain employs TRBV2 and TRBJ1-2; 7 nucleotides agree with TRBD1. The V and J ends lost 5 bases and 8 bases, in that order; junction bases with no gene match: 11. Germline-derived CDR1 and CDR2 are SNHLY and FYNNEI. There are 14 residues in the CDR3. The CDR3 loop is CASSIQGQVGGYTF. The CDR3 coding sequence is TGTGCCAGCAGTATACAGGGGCAAGTAGGAGGCTACACCTTC.

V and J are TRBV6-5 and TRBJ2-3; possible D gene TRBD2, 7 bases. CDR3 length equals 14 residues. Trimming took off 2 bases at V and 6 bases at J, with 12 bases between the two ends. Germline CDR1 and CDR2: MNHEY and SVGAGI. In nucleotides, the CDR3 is TGTGCCAGCAGTTACGGGGGGGCCTGGGATACGCAGTATTTT. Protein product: CASSYGGAWDTQYF.

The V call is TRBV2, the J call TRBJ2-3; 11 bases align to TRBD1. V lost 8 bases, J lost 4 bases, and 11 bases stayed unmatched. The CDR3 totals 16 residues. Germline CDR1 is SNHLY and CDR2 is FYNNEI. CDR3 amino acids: CASQPWTGGNADTQYF. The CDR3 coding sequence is TGTGCCAGCCAACCGTGGACAGGGGGCAACGCAGATACGCAGTATTTT.

CDR3 loop: CASSQIRSTGLPAAGGYTF. The CDR3 nucleotides read TGTGCCAGCTCACAGATTCGTTCCACGGGACTCCCGGCTGCTGGTGGCTACACCTTC. The chain carries TRBV18 and TRBJ1-2; TRBD1 is a possible D gene (5 bases). V was shortened by 4 bases and J by 7 bases, with 31 bases between the two germline ends. CDR3 length equals 19 residues. Germline loops: CDR1 KGHSH, CDR2 LQKENI.

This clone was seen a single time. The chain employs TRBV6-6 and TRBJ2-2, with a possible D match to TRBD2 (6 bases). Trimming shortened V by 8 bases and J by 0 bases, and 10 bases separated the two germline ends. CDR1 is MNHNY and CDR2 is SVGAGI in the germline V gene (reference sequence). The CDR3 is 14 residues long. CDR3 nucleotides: TGTGCCAGCCTACGGGACTCGAACACCGGGGAGCTGTTTTTT. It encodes CASLRDSNTGELFF.

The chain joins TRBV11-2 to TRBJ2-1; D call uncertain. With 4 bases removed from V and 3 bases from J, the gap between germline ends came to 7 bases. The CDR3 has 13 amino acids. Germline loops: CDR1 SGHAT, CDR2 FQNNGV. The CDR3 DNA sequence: TGTGCCAGCAGCTCCGAGGTCTACAATGAGCAGTTCTTC. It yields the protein CASSSEVYNEQFF. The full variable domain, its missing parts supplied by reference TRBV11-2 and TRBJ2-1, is EAGVAQSPRYKIIEKRQSVAFWCNPISGHATLYWYQQILGQGPKLLIQFQNNGVVDDSQLPKDRFSAERLKGVDSTLKIQPAKLEDSAVYLCASSSEVYNEQFFGPGTRLTVL.

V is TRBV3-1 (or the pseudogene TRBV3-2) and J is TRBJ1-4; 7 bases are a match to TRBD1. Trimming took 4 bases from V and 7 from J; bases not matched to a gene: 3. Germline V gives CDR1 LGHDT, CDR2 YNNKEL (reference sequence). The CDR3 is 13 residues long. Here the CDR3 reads CASSRRGSEKLFF. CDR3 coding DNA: TGTGCCAGCAGCCGCAGGGGGAGTGAAAAACTGTTTTTT.

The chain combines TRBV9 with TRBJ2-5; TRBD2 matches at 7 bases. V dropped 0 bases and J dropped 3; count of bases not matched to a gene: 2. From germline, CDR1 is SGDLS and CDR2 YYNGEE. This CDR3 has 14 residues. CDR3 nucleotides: TGTGCCAGCAGCGTAGGCCTAGCGGAAGAGACCCAGTACTTC. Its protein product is CASSVGLAEETQYF.

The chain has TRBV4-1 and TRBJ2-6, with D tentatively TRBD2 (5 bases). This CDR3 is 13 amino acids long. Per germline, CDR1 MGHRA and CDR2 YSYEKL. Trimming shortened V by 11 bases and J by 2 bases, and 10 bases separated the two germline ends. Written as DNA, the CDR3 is TGCGCCTCCCAGGAGGCTGGGGCCAACGTCCTGACTTTC. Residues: CASQEAGANVLTF.

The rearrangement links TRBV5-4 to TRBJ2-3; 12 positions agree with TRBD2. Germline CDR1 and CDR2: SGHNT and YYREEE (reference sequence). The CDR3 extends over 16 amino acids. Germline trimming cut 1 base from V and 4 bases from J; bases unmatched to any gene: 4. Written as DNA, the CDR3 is TGTGCCAGCAGCTTGCCACTAGCGGGGGGACCAGATACGCAGTATTTT. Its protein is CASSLPLAGGPDTQYF. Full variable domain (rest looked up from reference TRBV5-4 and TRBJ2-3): ETGVTQSPTHLIKTRGQQVTLRCSSQSGHNTVSWYQQALGQGPQFIFQYYREEENGRGNFPPRFSGLQFPNYSSELNVNALELDDSALYLCASSLPLAGGPDTQYFGPGTRLTVL.

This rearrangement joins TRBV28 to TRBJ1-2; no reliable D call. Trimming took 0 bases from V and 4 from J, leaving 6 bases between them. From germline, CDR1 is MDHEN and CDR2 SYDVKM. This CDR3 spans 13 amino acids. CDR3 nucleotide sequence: TGTGCCAGCAGTTTATGGGGGAGCTATGGCTACACCTTC. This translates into CASSLWGSYGYTF.

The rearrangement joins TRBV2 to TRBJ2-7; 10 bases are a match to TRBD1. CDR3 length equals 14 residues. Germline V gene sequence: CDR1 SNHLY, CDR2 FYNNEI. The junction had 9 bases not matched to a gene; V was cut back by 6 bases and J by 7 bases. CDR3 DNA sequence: TGTGCCAGCAGCGCCGACAGGGGGCCGGGGGAGCAGTACTTC. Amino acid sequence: CASSADRGPGEQYF.

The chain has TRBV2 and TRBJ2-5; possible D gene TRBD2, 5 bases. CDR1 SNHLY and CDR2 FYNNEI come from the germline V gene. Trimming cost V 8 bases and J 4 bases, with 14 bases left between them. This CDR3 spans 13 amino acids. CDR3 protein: CASSLAPGETQYF. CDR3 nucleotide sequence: TGTGCCAGCTCCCTAGCCCCCGGAGAGACCCAGTACTTC.